The present T cell receptor (beta chain) was sequenced within a study of beta chain features in type 1 diabetes. Regarding this clone: The antigen is undetermined.

Looked up from germline, CDR1 is KGHSH and CDR2 is LQKENI. Trimming removed 0 bases from V and 0 bases from J, with 6 bases in between. This CDR3 contains 14 residues. All of the sorted populations showed purity greater than 95%. cDNA synthesis used the whole RNA isolate, giving expressed TCRB sequences. Measured with immunoSEQ multiplex PCR; TCRdb has only the in-frame clones, and not every one. Of about 240,000 clones listed, less than 35% were seen once; the top ten hold approximately 4%. Whole-study findings and limits: Cells that show high TCR expression could be over-represented by cDNA sequencing.

The chain uses TRBV18 and TRBJ2-7; no reliable D call. The TCR sequence derives from a man in his thirties or forties in good health. Sequenced: central memory CD4+ T cells from blood. The CDR3: CASSPPSTSYEQYF. CDR3 DNA: TGTGCCAGCTCACCACCCAGTACCTCCTACGAGCAGTACTTC.